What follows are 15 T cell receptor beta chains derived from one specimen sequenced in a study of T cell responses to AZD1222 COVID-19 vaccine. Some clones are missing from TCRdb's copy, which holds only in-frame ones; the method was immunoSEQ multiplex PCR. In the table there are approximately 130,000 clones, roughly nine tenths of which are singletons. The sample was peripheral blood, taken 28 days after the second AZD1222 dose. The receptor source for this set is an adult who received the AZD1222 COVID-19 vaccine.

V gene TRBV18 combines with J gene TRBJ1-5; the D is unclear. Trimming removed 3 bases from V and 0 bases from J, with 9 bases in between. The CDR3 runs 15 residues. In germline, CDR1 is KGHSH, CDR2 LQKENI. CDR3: CASSPYGYSNQPQHF. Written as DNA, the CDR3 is TGTGCCAGCTCACCCTACGGGTATAGCAATCAGCCCCAGCATTTT.

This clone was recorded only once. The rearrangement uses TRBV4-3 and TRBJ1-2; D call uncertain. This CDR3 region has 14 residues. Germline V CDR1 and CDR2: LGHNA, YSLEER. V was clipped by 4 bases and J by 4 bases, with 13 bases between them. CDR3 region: CASSPGEEAYGYTF. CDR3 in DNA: TGCGCCAGCAGCCCGGGCGAGGAGGCCTATGGCTACACCTTC.

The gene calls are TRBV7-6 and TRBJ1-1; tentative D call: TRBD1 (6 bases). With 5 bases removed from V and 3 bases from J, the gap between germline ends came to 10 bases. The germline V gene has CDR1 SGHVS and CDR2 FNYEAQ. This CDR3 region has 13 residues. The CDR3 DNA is TGTGCCAGCAGCGTACAGGGAGACACTGAAGCTTTCTTT. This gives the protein CASSVQGDTEAFF. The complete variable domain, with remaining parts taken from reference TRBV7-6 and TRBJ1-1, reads GAGVSQSPRYKVTKRGQDVALRCDPISGHVSLYWYRQALGQGPEFLTYFNYEAQQDKSGLPNDRFSAERPEGSISTLTIQRTEQRDSAMYRCASSVQGDTEAFFGQGTRLTVV.

The CDR3 DNA reads as TGTGCCAGCAGCCAAGTCTCGACAGGGCCTGAAGCTTTCTTT. Its translation: CASSQVSTGPEAFF. The chain couples TRBV3-1 (or the pseudogene TRBV3-2) to TRBJ1-1; the match to TRBD1 covers 7 bases. Germline-derived CDR1 and CDR2 are LGHDT and YNNKEL (reference sequence). This CDR3 region has 14 residues. The V gene end was trimmed by 1 base and the J gene end by 6 bases; junction bases not matched to a gene: 5.

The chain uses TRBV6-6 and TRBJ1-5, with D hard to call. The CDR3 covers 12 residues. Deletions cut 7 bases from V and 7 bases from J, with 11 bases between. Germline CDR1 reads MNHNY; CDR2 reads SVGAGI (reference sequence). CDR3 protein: CASTFARQPQHF. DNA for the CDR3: TGTGCCAGCACCTTTGCACGCCAGCCCCAGCATTTT.

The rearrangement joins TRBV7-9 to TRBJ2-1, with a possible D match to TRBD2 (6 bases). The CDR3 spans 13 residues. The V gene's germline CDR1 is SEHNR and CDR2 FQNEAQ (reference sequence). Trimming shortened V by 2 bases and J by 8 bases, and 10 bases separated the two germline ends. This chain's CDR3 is CASSLRWEDEQFF. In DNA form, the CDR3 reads TGTGCCAGCAGCTTAAGGTGGGAGGATGAGCAGTTCTTC.

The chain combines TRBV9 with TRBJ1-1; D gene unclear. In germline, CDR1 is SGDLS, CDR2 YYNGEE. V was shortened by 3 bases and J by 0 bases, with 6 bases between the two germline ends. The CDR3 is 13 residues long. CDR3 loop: CASSAGMNTEAFF. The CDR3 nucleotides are TGTGCCAGCAGCGCCGGGATGAACACTGAAGCTTTCTTT.

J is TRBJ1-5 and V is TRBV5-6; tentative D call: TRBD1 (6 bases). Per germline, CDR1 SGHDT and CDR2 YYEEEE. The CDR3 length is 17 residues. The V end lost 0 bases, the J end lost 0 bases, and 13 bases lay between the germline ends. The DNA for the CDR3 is TGTGCCAGCAGCTTGGGAGGGGGAGTCTATAGCAATCAGCCCCAGCATTTT. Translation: CASSLGGGVYSNQPQHF. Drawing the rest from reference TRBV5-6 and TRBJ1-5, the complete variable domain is DAGVTQSPTHLIKTRGQQVTLRCSPKSGHDTVSWYQQALGQGPQFIFQYYEEEERQRGNFPDRFSGHQFPNYSSELNVNALLLGDSALYLCASSLGGGVYSNQPQHFGDGTRLSIL.

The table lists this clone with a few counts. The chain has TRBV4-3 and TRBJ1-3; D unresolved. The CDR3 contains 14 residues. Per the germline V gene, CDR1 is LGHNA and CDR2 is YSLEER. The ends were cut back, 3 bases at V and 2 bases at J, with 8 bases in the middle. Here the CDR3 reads CASSHTGTGNTIYF. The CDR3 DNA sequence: TGCGCCAGCAGCCATACCGGTACTGGAAACACCATATATTTT.

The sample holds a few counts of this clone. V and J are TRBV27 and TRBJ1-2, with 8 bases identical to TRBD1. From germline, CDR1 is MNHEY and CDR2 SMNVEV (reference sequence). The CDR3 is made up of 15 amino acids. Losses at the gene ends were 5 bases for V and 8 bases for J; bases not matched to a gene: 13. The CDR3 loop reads CASSPRTGSLGGYTF. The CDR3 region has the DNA TGTGCCAGCAGTCCCCGGACAGGGAGCTTAGGCGGCTACACCTTC.

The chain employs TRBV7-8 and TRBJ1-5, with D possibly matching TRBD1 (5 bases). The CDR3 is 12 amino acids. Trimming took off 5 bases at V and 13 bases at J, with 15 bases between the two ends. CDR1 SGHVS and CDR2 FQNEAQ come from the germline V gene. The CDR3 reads CASSRVGGVQHF. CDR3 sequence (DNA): TGTGCCAGCAGCCGGGTCGGGGGGGTTCAGCATTTT.

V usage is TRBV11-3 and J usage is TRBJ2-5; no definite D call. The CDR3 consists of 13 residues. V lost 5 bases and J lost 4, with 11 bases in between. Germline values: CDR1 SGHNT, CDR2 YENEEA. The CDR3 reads CASSPGSGETQYF. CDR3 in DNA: TGTGCCAGCAGCCCTGGTTCGGGAGAGACCCAGTACTTC.

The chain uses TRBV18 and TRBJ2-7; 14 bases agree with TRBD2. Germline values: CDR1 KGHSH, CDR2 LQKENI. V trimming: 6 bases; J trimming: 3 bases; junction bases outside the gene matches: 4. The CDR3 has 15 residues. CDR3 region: CASSPGLAGGYEQYF. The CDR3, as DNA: TGTGCCAGCTCCCCAGGACTAGCGGGAGGCTACGAGCAGTACTTC.

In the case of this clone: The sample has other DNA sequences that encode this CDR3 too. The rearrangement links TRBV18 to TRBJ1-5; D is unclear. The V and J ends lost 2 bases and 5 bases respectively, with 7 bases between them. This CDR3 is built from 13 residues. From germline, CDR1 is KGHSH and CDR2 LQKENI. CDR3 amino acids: CASSPGRDQPQHF. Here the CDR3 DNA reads TGTGCCAGCTCACCAGGAAGGGATCAGCCCCAGCATTTT.

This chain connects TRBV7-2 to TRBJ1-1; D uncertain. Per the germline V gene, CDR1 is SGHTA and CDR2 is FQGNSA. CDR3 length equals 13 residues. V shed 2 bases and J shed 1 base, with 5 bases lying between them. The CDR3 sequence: CASSLMTNTEAFF. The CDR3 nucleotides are TGTGCCAGCAGCTTAATGACGAACACTGAAGCTTTCTTT.